This TCR beta chain was profiled in a study of Ad26.COV2.S vaccination and SARS-CoV-2 variants. Study summary: Ad26.COV2.S arm of COV1001 included the donor.

The CDR3 is 16 amino acids. CDR1 is SGHTA and CDR2 is FQGTGA in the germline V gene. With 5 bases clipped from V and 8 bases from J, the junction kept 9 bases outside the gene matches. A remark on this clone: No antigen is known for it.

Sequenced by immunoSEQ multiplex PCR; TCRdb stores in-frame clones only, minus some. This sample carries about 460,000 clones, 80% to 90% of them seen once, and the ten largest clones take over 1.5%. Described treatment: 15 to 20 received Ad26.COV2.S at low or high dose, single or two shots; 5 received placebo; per-sample allocation not given. Sampling happened 63 days after the first vaccine or placebo injection. An adult of 18-55 years in Boston served as donor. Study conclusions and caveats: Spike-specific TCR breadth in vaccine recipients exceeded that seen in placebo recipients.

This TCR came from a person between 18 and 60 years old who received the Ad26.COV2.S COVID-19 vaccine or a placebo. This sequence joins TRBV7-3 and TRBJ2-2, with 12 bases that match TRBD1. The starting material was peripheral blood, obtained in a trial of Ad26.COV2.S vaccine versus placebo. The CDR3 protein is CASSPGTGGVQGELFF. In DNA, the CDR3 is TGTGCCAGCAGCCCTGGGACAGGGGGCGTTCAGGGGGAGCTGTTTTTT.